Described below is a single TCR beta chain sequence and its context. Produced via immunoSEQ multiplex PCR; TCRdb's table is partial and in-frame only. The sample yields over 250,000 clones, around 90% seen once. The data are from a study of blood T cell repertoires in COVID-19. On the study more broadly: From T cells, B-cell-depleted T cells, or PBMCs came the material, which was cDNA or gDNA.

The TCR originated in a woman between 55 and 75 years old in a cohort exposed to, infected with or recovered from COVID-19 (not recorded which). The sample comprised PBMCs or T cells enriched from blood (not recorded which).

The CDR3 bases are TGTGCCAGTAGTAGGCGGGAGGGCCTCAATGAGCAGTTCTTC. Protein: CASSRREGLNEQFF. This chain links TRBV19 with TRBJ2-1, with 9 bases aligning to TRBD2. Germline V lookup: CDR1 LNHDA, CDR2 SQIVND (reference sequence). The trim removed 4 bases at V and 6 bases at J, leaving 4 bases unmatched. The CDR3 sequence is 14 residues long.